Listed below are T cell receptor beta chains from one sample, sequenced in a study of OX40 agonist ivuxolimab in advanced cancers. Assay used: immunoSEQ multiplex PCR; TCRdb lists only in-frame clones, some missing. The repertoire holds about 50,000 clones, with 80% as singletons. Here the sequenced sample was CD4+ or CD8+ T cells sorted from blood, taken in a trial of the OX40 agonist ivuxolimab. Source of these receptors: an adult with an advanced solid tumor such as melanoma, head and neck, liver or kidney cancer. Each CDR3 is given with its conserved first and last residue. The order of the fields is J gene, V gene, clone size, D gene, CDR3 DNA, CDR3 protein. D genes are given only for firm matches. For some rows the clone size is stated as once, few or many, or as a class when expanded; others skip it.

J gene: TRBJ2-5
V gene: TRBV6-5
clone size: once
D gene: NA
CDR3 DNA: TGTGCCAGCAGTCGCGCAGGTGGAGAGACCCAGTACTTC
CDR3 protein: CASSRAGGETQYF

J gene: TRBJ1-1
V gene: TRBV19
clone size: NA
D gene: NA
CDR3 DNA: TGTGCCAGTAGTATAGCCGGGGGCACTGAAGCTTTCTTT
CDR3 protein: CASSIAGGTEAFF

J gene: TRBJ1-4
V gene: TRBV15
clone size: few
D gene: TRBD1
CDR3 DNA: TGTGCCACCAGCAGAGTCGGGCCGACAGGGTTGGGTGAAAAACTGTTTTTT
CDR3 protein: CATSRVGPTGLGEKLFF

J gene: TRBJ2-1
V gene: TRBV5-5
clone size: NA
D gene: TRBD2
CDR3 DNA: TGTGCCAGCAGCCGCGGCCCGGGACTAGCGGGGGGAGGCTCCTACAATGAGCAGTTCTTC
CDR3 protein: CASSRGPGLAGGGSYNEQFF

J gene: TRBJ1-2
V gene: TRBV19
clone size: NA
D gene: TRBD1
CDR3 DNA: TGTGCCAGTAGTATACGCGGCGGGACAGGCACTCGCTATGGCTACACCTTC
CDR3 protein: CASSIRGGTGTRYGYTF

J gene: TRBJ1-5
V gene: TRBV19
clone size: NA
D gene: NA
CDR3 DNA: TGTGCCAGTAGGGGTTACGCCCTTTATAGCAATCAGCCCCAGCATTTT
CDR3 protein: CASRGYALYSNQPQHF

J gene: TRBJ2-7
V gene: TRBV10-3
clone size: NA
D gene: TRBD1
CDR3 DNA: TGTGCCATCGCCAGGGGGCAGACCTACGAGCAGTACTTC
CDR3 protein: CAIARGQTYEQYF

J gene: TRBJ1-2
V gene: TRBV2
clone size: NA
D gene: TRBD1
CDR3 DNA: TGTGCCAGCAGTGCAACGGGACAGGGGTTGGGAGGTGACTATGGCTACACCTTC
CDR3 protein: CASSATGQGLGGDYGYTF

J gene: TRBJ1-3
V gene: TRBV11-2
clone size: NA
D gene: NA
CDR3 DNA: TGTGCCAGCAGCTTATCACACCTCCGCTCTGGAAACACCATATATTTT
CDR3 protein: CASSLSHLRSGNTIYF

J gene: TRBJ1-1
V gene: TRBV6-5
clone size: NA
D gene: TRBD1
CDR3 DNA: TGTGCCAGCAGTTACCAGGGGGCGAACACTGAAGCTTTCTTT
CDR3 protein: CASSYQGANTEAFF

J gene: TRBJ2-3
V gene: TRBV4-1
clone size: NA
D gene: NA
CDR3 DNA: TGCGCCAGCAGCCAGGGCTTTGTCCCGTACCGGGACCGCCACCAGTATTTT
CDR3 protein: CASSQGFVPYRDRHQYF

J gene: TRBJ1-1
V gene: TRBV7-9
clone size: NA
D gene: TRBD1
CDR3 DNA: TGTGCCAGCAGACCCGGGACAGCCAAAGCTTTCTTT
CDR3 protein: CASRPGTAKAFF

J gene: TRBJ2-1
V gene: TRBV6-1
clone size: NA
D gene: NA
CDR3 DNA: TGTGCCAGCAGTGAAGCCGGGAGAAGCAATGAGCAGTTCTTC
CDR3 protein: CASSEAGRSNEQFF

J gene: TRBJ1-3
V gene: TRBV7-9
clone size: few
D gene: NA
CDR3 DNA: TGTGCCAGCACCCAGGAGGGGGTTGGAAACACCATATATTTT
CDR3 protein: CASTQEGVGNTIYF

J gene: TRBJ2-2
V gene: TRBV19
clone size: NA
D gene: TRBD1
CDR3 DNA: TGTGCCAGTAGTACGGACAGGGGGAACATCGGGGAGCTGTTTTTT
CDR3 protein: CASSTDRGNIGELFF

J gene: TRBJ2-7
V gene: TRBV18
clone size: NA
D gene: NA
CDR3 DNA: TGTGCCAGCTCACCACGGGGTTACGAGCAGTACTTC
CDR3 protein: CASSPRGYEQYF

J gene: TRBJ1-1
V gene: TRBV19
clone size: NA
D gene: NA
CDR3 DNA: TGTGCCAGTAGTATAGAGACAGGCATGAACACTGAAGCTTTCTTT
CDR3 protein: CASSIETGMNTEAFF

J gene: TRBJ2-2
V gene: TRBV19
clone size: NA
D gene: NA
CDR3 DNA: TGTGCCAGTAGTATAGATAGGGCGGTCACCGGGGAGCTGTTTTTT
CDR3 protein: CASSIDRAVTGELFF

J gene: TRBJ1-1
V gene: TRBV14
clone size: NA
D gene: NA
CDR3 DNA: TGTGCCAGCAGCCAAGATAATATACGGCACACTGAAGCTTTCTTT
CDR3 protein: CASSQDNIRHTEAFF

J gene: TRBJ1-1
V gene: TRBV19
clone size: NA
D gene: TRBD1
CDR3 DNA: TGTGCCAGTAGAGCAGGGGACCTTCAGGGGGCTGAAGCTTTCTTT
CDR3 protein: CASRAGDLQGAEAFF

J gene: TRBJ1-3
V gene: TRBV14
clone size: NA
D gene: NA
CDR3 DNA: TGTGCCAGCAGCCAAGGCCGGTTGGAGAGGGACACCATATATTTT
CDR3 protein: CASSQGRLERDTIYF

J gene: TRBJ1-3
V gene: TRBV6-5
clone size: NA
D gene: NA
CDR3 DNA: TGTGCCAGCAGTTACGGGCAGGGTGGAAACACCATATATTTT
CDR3 protein: CASSYGQGGNTIYF

J gene: TRBJ2-5
V gene: TRBV20-1
clone size: NA
D gene: NA
CDR3 DNA: TGCAGTGCTACCAAGCAGGAGACCCAGTACTTC
CDR3 protein: CSATKQETQYF

J gene: TRBJ1-1
V gene: TRBV19
clone size: NA
D gene: NA
CDR3 DNA: TGTGCCAGTAGTATACGGGCACGGAACACTGAAGCTTTCTTT
CDR3 protein: CASSIRARNTEAFF

J gene: TRBJ2-1
V gene: TRBV7-5
clone size: NA
D gene: NA
CDR3 DNA: TGTGCCAGCAGCTCGAAGGTGGCGGGGGGGGAGCAGTTCTTC
CDR3 protein: CASSSKVAGGEQFF

J gene: TRBJ1-2
V gene: TRBV7-9
clone size: NA
D gene: NA
CDR3 DNA: TGTGCCAGCAGCCGGTCGGTTAACTATGGCTACACCTTC
CDR3 protein: CASSRSVNYGYTF